A single sample gave rise to the 19 T cell receptor beta chains below, sequenced in a study of response to subunit inactivated influenza vaccine. MiXCR, run by TCRdb on the RT-PCR reads, gives a single entry per CDR3 protein. This sample has 450,000 to 550,000 distinct CDR3 sequences, with roughly 25% found just once. The material was CD4+ T cells sorted from PBMCs, obtained about 5 days after vaccination. The receptors originated from a man aged 50 or older who received an inactivated influenza vaccine.

V gene TRBV12-3 or TRBV12-4 combines with J gene TRBJ2-3; unclear D gene. Trimming left V 7 bases short and J 2 bases short, with 13 bases between. CDR3 length equals 14 residues. CDR3 nucleotide sequence: TGTGCCAGCACCTTAAAAGAGGACACAGATACGCAGTATTTT. Protein product: CASTLKEDTDTQYF.

The sample holds a few counts of this clonotype. This chain uses TRBV29-1 with TRBJ2-1, with 10 bases that match TRBD2. This CDR3 is 15 amino acids long. The junction had 6 bases not matched to a gene; V was cut back by 7 bases and J by 0 bases. The germline V gene encodes CDR1 SQVTM and CDR2 ANQGSEA. The CDR3 DNA reads TGCAGCGCTAGCGGGAGAAGAAGCTCCTACAATGAGCAGTTCTTC. It yields the protein CSASGRRSSYNEQFF.

The rearrangement uses TRBV4-3 and TRBJ2-7; D might be TRBD2 (5 bases). Trimming stripped 5 bases from V and 8 bases from J, with 19 bases between. Germline V gene data show CDR1 as LGHNA and CDR2 as YSLEER. The CDR3 totals 14 residues. CDR3 sequence (DNA): TGCGCCAGCAGCAGCGGCCCCCCTCCTGGCAAGCAGTACTTC. Its protein is CASSSGPPPGKQYF.

This clonotype was observed at least ten times. The genes are TRBV6-5 and TRBJ2-2; 11 bases map to TRBD2. J gave up 0 bases and V 2 bases, and 5 bases lay outside the gene matches. Germline V gene data show CDR1 as MNHEY and CDR2 as SVGAGI. The CDR3 runs 18 residues. CDR3 residues: CASSYPFSGGANTGELFF. CDR3 in DNA: TGTGCCAGCAGTTACCCGTTTAGCGGGGGGGCGAACACCGGGGAGCTGTTTTTT.

This clonotype was detected many times. CDR3 in amino acids: CASSTTMNTEAFF. CDR3 DNA sequence: TGTGCCAGCAGTACTACAATGAACACTGAAGCTTTCTTT. The rearrangement joins TRBV12-3 or TRBV12-4 to TRBJ1-1; the D is unclear. Trimming removed 5 bases at V and 0 bases at J, with 7 bases between. The CDR3 contains 13 residues.

This clonotype showed up just a few times. CDR3 sequence reads: CASSPPFRGQGYGDTQYF. The CDR3 DNA sequence: TGTGCCAGCTCACCACCGTTTCGAGGACAGGGCTATGGAGATACGCAGTATTTT. V usage is TRBV18 and J usage is TRBJ2-3; 8 bases align to TRBD1. Looked up from germline, CDR1 is KGHSH and CDR2 is LQKENI. The CDR3 consists of 18 residues. V trimming: 0 bases; J trimming: 5 bases; junction bases outside the gene matches: 13.

This clonotype was observed a handful of times. V gene TRBV6-2 or TRBV6-3 combines with J gene TRBJ2-1; 11 bases line up with TRBD2. V was pared by 4 bases and J by 7 bases, with 15 bases of the junction left unmatched. Germline lookup yields CDR1 MNHEY and CDR2 SVGEGT. This CDR3 is 18 amino acids long. The DNA of the CDR3 is TGTGCCAGCAGTTTCCTCTCGACTAGCGGGAAATGGGATAATGAGCAGTTCTTC. This gives the protein CASSFLSTSGKWDNEQFF.

V and J are TRBV29-1 and TRBJ1-1; possible D gene TRBD1, 5 bases. Trimming shortened V by 4 bases and J by 0 bases, and 12 bases separated the two germline ends. This CDR3 contains 14 residues. CDR1 and CDR2 (germline): SQVTM, ANQGSEA. CDR3 amino acids: CSVGDSGMNTEAFF. The DNA of the CDR3 is TGCAGCGTTGGGGATTCAGGGATGAACACTGAAGCTTTCTTT.

This clonotype occurred many times. The J gene is TRBJ2-7, the V gene TRBV28, with 9 bases that match TRBD1. V gave up 5 bases and J gave up 3 bases; unmatched junction bases: 8. The CDR3 runs 15 residues. The germline V gene encodes CDR1 MDHEN and CDR2 SYDVKM. For the CDR3, the DNA is TGTGCCAGCAGTCTTCCCGGGACAGGGCTCTACGAGCAGTACTTC. It translates to CASSLPGTGLYEQYF.

This clonotype was seen more than once but under ten times. The V call is TRBV20-1, the J call TRBJ2-3, with D perhaps TRBD2 (6 bases). The CDR3 sequence is 11 residues long. Trimming stripped 3 bases from V and 7 bases from J, with 8 bases between. The germline V gene encodes CDR1 DFQATT and CDR2 SNEGSKA (reference sequence). CDR3 sequence reads: CSASRGYTQYF. The CDR3 DNA is TGCAGTGCTAGCCGGGGGTATACGCAGTATTTT.

The chain employs TRBV3-1 and TRBJ2-7; D is tentatively TRBD1 or TRBD2 (7 bases each). Trimming left V 10 bases short and J 1 base short, with 14 bases between. CDR3 length: 13 amino acids. Germline V gene lookup returns CDR1 LGHDT and CDR2 YNNKEL (reference sequence). CDR3 residues: CATRQGGSYEQYF. DNA of the CDR3: TGTGCCACCCGACAGGGAGGGTCCTACGAGCAGTACTTC.

V and J are TRBV7-8 and TRBJ1-5, with D tentatively TRBD1 (6 bases). This CDR3 comprises 17 residues. Germline loops: CDR1 SGHVS, CDR2 FQNEAQ. V gave up 1 base and J gave up 5 bases, with 18 bases separating them. CDR3 protein: CASSLGWGRSMDQPQHF. CDR3 coding DNA: TGTGCCAGCAGCTTAGGATGGGGGCGAAGCATGGATCAGCCCCAGCATTTT.

The rearrangement links TRBV10-3 to TRBJ2-1; D not resolved. The CDR3 is 15 residues long. V lost 5 bases and J lost 8, with 19 bases in between. Germline CDR1 reads ENHRY; CDR2 reads SYGVKD. In DNA form, the CDR3 reads TGTGCCATCAGTTTGTCGTGGTCTCCTGCCGATGAGCAGTTCTTC. Residues: CAISLSWSPADEQFF.

The genes are TRBV5-1 and TRBJ1-2, with D unresolved. Germline V gives CDR1 SGHRS, CDR2 YFSETQ. Deletions cut 0 bases from V and 2 bases from J, with 8 bases between. The length of the CDR3 is 14 residues. The CDR3 protein is CASSLDQTNYGYTF. CDR3 in DNA: TGCGCCAGCAGCTTGGACCAGACCAACTATGGCTACACCTTC.

The chain links TRBV20-1 to TRBJ2-7; maybe TRBD1 (5 bases). Trimming took off 3 bases at V and 0 bases at J, with 12 bases between the two ends. Germline V lookup: CDR1 DFQATT, CDR2 SNEGSKA (reference sequence). The CDR3 has 14 residues. This CDR3 is CSARSPRASYEQYF. CDR3 in DNA: TGCAGTGCTAGGAGCCCCAGGGCCTCCTACGAGCAGTACTTC.

The table lists this clonotype with a few counts. A read error is possible here, since a much larger clone lies one base away. The chain is built from TRBV6-5 and TRBJ1-4; 7 bases are shared with TRBD1. J gave up 5 bases and V 6 bases, and 0 bases lay outside the gene matches. Germline-derived CDR1 and CDR2 are MNHEY and SVGAGI. The CDR3 totals 12 residues. The CDR3 nucleotides read TGTGCCAGCAGGACAGGGAATGAAAAACTGTTTTTT. Translated: CASRTGNEKLFF.

The rearrangement links TRBV5-1 to TRBJ2-1; D not certain. V lost 4 bases and J 0 bases, leaving 14 bases between the germline ends. CDR3 length: 16 residues. Germline loops: CDR1 SGHRS, CDR2 YFSETQ. CDR3 sequence (DNA): TGCGCCAGCAGCCCCCCTGACGCGAGCTCCTACAATGAGCAGTTCTTC. Protein sequence: CASSPPDASSYNEQFF.

In this sample, this clonotype turned up a few times. The rearrangement joins TRBV9 to TRBJ2-1; TRBD2 matches at 12 bases. CDR1 is SGDLS, CDR2 YYNGEE, per germline. The V and J ends lost 3 bases and 7 bases, in that order; junction bases with no gene match: 8. There are 16 residues in the CDR3. The CDR3 region is CASSARLAGARNEQFF. CDR3 sequence (DNA): TGTGCCAGCAGCGCCCGACTAGCGGGGGCTCGGAATGAGCAGTTCTTC.

The chain combines TRBV19 with TRBJ1-6; no definite D call. V lost 3 bases, J lost 14 bases, and 17 bases lay in between. The CDR3 length is 14 residues. Germline values: CDR1 LNHDA, CDR2 SQIVND (reference sequence). Here the CDR3 reads CASSMDGGGEALHF. The CDR3 nucleotides are TGTGCCAGTAGTATGGACGGAGGAGGTGAGGCCCTCCACTTT.